A selection of T cell receptor beta chains follows, all from one sample in a study of T-cell reconstitution after alpha-beta-depleted transplantation in children. TCRdb itself ran the PCR reads through MiXCR, one entry per CDR3 protein. The repertoire holds 200,000 to 250,000 distinct CDR3 sequences, with roughly 7% as singletons. This material consisted of PBMCs, taken before TCRalphabeta/CD19-depleted stem cell transplant. These receptors were obtained from a boy aged 2 to 9 with acute lymphoblastic leukemia, due to receive a stem cell transplant. The CDR3 runs from the conserved cysteine through the conserved F or W. The D gene is left open where the match is weak. Part of the rows lack a size; the others show once, few, many or a class for expanded clones.

TRBV5-1,TRBJ2-7,many,.,CASSLIQGYEQYF,TGCGCCAGCAGCCTAATTCAGGGTTACGAGCAGTACTTC
TRBV7-2,TRBJ1-4,few,.,CASSLKGHEKLFF,TGTGCCAGCAGCCTTAAAGGCCATGAAAAACTGTTTTTT
TRBV10-2,TRBJ2-7,.,.,CASREPSEPYEQYF,TGCGCCAGCAGAGAACCTAGCGAACCCTACGAGCAGTACTTC
TRBV7-2,TRBJ2-1,.,.,CASSLEVGSYNEQFF,TGTGCCAGCAGCTTAGAAGTAGGGTCCTACAATGAGCAGTTCTTC
TRBV15,TRBJ1-5,.,.,CATSRAGESLWNQPQHF,TGTGCCACCAGCAGAGCTGGTGAATCCCTGTGGAATCAGCCCCAGCATTTT
TRBV9,TRBJ2-3,many,TRBD2,CASSVNSGGIYF,TGTGCCAGCAGCGTAAATAGCGGGGGAATATATTTT
TRBV11-2,TRBJ1-1,many,TRBD1,CASSLDRDRGTEAFF,TGTGCCAGCAGCTTAGATCGGGACAGGGGCACTGAAGCTTTCTTT
TRBV7-2,TRBJ2-6,.,.,CASSRNSGANVLTF,TGTGCCAGCAGTCGGAACTCTGGGGCCAACGTCCTGACTTTC
TRBV27,TRBJ2-5,.,.,CASRGGTAQETQYF,TGTGCCAGCAGAGGGGGGACGGCCCAAGAGACCCAGTACTTC
TRBV12-5,TRBJ2-6,.,TRBD2,CASGSTDVGLAGTSGANVLTF,TGTGCTAGTGGTTCCACCGACGTCGGACTAGCGGGCACCTCTGGGGCCAACGTCCTGACTTTC
TRBV27,TRBJ1-1,.,.,CASSDRGGNAEAFF,TGTGCCAGCAGTGATCGGGGGGGGAACGCTGAAGCTTTCTTT
TRBV24-1,TRBJ2-3,many,TRBD2,CATSRGGGTDTQYF,TGTGCCACCAGTCGGGGGGGAGGCACAGATACGCAGTATTTT
TRBV20-1,TRBJ2-7,many,.,CSAIPGDLGEQYF,TGCAGTGCGATCCCTGGGGATCTAGGCGAGCAGTACTTC
TRBV20-1,TRBJ1-1,many,.,CSARDWGAIRNTEAFF,TGCAGTGCTAGAGATTGGGGGGCCATTAGGAACACTGAAGCTTTCTTT
TRBV14,TRBJ2-5,.,.,CASSHRKSRDVVETQYF,TGTGCCAGCAGCCACCGAAAGAGCAGGGACGTTGTAGAGACCCAGTACTTC
TRBV30,TRBJ2-5,many,.,CAWSALGRETQYF,TGTGCCTGGAGTGCCCTAGGGAGAGAGACCCAGTACTTC
TRBV6-1,TRBJ1-6,many,TRBD1,CASSETGVNSPLHF,TGTGCCAGCAGTGAGACAGGGGTAAATTCACCCCTCCACTTT
TRBV12-3/TRBV12-4,TRBJ1-2,many,.,CASSFGHHGYTF,TGTGCCAGCAGTTTCGGACATCATGGCTACACCTTC
TRBV4-3,TRBJ2-2,many,.,CASSQELDITGELFF,TGCGCCAGCAGCCAAGAGCTAGACATCACCGGGGAGCTGTTTTTT
TRBV6-2/TRBV6-3,TRBJ2-5,many,.,CASGNSQETQYF,TGTGCCAGCGGGAATAGCCAAGAGACCCAGTACTTC
TRBV28,TRBJ1-2,few,TRBD1,CASSLKGQRDTF,TGTGCCAGCAGTTTAAAGGGACAGCGAGACACCTTC
TRBV9,TRBJ2-2,medium-sized,.,CASSVNTGELFF,TGTGCCAGCAGCGTGAACACCGGGGAGCTGTTTTTT
TRBV12-3/TRBV12-4,TRBJ2-2,many,TRBD1,CASSLVAGGTGELFF,TGTGCCAGCAGTTTAGTGGCAGGGGGCACCGGGGAGCTGTTTTTT
TRBV7-6,TRBJ2-7,many,.,CASSPVGGLRNYEQYF,TGTGCCAGCAGCCCTGTCGGCGGTCTTAGAAACTACGAGCAGTACTTC
TRBV29-1,TRBJ2-1,many,.,CNFPFGATHNEQFF,TGCAACTTCCCGTTCGGGGCCACGCACAATGAGCAGTTCTTC
TRBV28,TRBJ2-3,many,.,CASRSRGRADTQYF,TGTGCCAGCAGGAGCAGGGGTAGGGCAGATACGCAGTATTTT
TRBV7-2,TRBJ2-6,few,.,CASSLFWPEKPRGLRGANVLTF,TGTGCCAGCAGCTTATTTTGGCCCGAAAAGCCCAGGGGCCTGCGAGGGGCCAACGTCCTGACTTTC
TRBV4-2,TRBJ2-5,.,TRBD2,CASGSGKGETQYF,TGTGCCAGCGGTAGCGGGAAGGGAGAGACCCAGTACTTC
TRBV20-1,TRBJ2-1,many,.,CSARSGTYNEQFF,TGCAGTGCTAGATCGGGGACCTACAATGAGCAGTTCTTC
TRBV5-5,TRBJ1-5,many,.,CASSWTDSNQPQHF,TGTGCCAGCAGCTGGACAGATAGCAATCAGCCCCAGCATTTT
TRBV11-2,TRBJ2-4,.,.,CASSLVQAKNIQYF,TGTGCCAGCAGCTTAGTGCAGGCCAAAAACATTCAGTACTTC
TRBV4-2,TRBJ2-7,few,TRBD2,CASSDTSGTSGVHPYEQYF,TGTGCCAGCAGCGATACCTCCGGGACTAGCGGGGTTCATCCCTACGAGCAGTACTTC
TRBV7-2,TRBJ2-2,many,TRBD2,CASSLDAPGGTGELFF,TGTGCCAGCAGCTTAGATGCTCCGGGGGGGACCGGGGAGCTGTTTTTT
TRBV12-3/TRBV12-4,TRBJ1-2,.,TRBD1,CASMLDRGYGYTF,TGTGCCAGCATGCTTGACAGGGGCTATGGCTACACCTTC
TRBV6-5,TRBJ1-1,many,.,CASRWSVNTEAFF,TGTGCCAGCCGATGGTCTGTGAACACTGAAGCTTTCTTT
TRBV20-1,TRBJ2-3,many,TRBD2,CSVPYGAGGPSGPSDTQYF,TGCAGTGTTCCGTATGGAGCGGGAGGGCCCTCGGGACCGTCGGATACGCAGTATTTT
TRBV9,TRBJ1-2,many,.,CASSVDPVFGYGYTF,TGTGCCAGCAGCGTAGATCCAGTATTCGGCTATGGCTACACCTTC
TRBV20-1,TRBJ2-5,many,TRBD2,CSASSAVTGGKTQYF,TGCAGTGCTAGCTCGGCGGTGACGGGAGGGAAGACCCAGTACTTC
TRBV7-3,TRBJ1-1,many,TRBD1,CASSPIPGQLMNTEAFF,TGTGCCAGCAGCCCAATACCGGGACAGCTAATGAACACTGAAGCTTTCTTT
TRBV6-4,TRBJ2-3,many,.,CASSERDGTDTQYF,TGTGCCAGCAGTGAAAGGGACGGCACAGATACGCAGTATTTT
TRBV20-1,TRBJ2-7,many,TRBD1,CSAREGTAGSEQYF,TGCAGTGCTAGAGAGGGGACAGCCGGTAGCGAGCAGTACTTC
TRBV6-5,TRBJ2-3,many,.,CASSYSEARTDTQYF,TGTGCCAGCAGTTACTCGGAGGCACGCACAGATACGCAGTATTTT
TRBV15,TRBJ1-5,many,.,CATSRDSSNQPQHF,TGTGCCACCAGCAGAGATAGTAGCAATCAGCCCCAGCATTTT
TRBV12-3/TRBV12-4,TRBJ2-1,many,TRBD2,CASTLGTSANNEQFF,TGTGCCAGCACCCTGGGGACTAGCGCCAACAATGAGCAGTTCTTC
TRBV25-1,TRBJ2-1,.,TRBD2,CASSRTSGGPNEQFF,TGTGCCAGCAGCCGGACTAGCGGGGGGCCCAATGAGCAGTTCTTC
TRBV4-2,TRBJ2-7,.,.,CASSHDPGGGVLYEQYF,TGTGCCAGCAGCCACGATCCCGGCGGAGGGGTCCTCTACGAGCAGTACTTC
TRBV4-3,TRBJ1-1,many,TRBD1,CASSLLRGDTEAFF,TGCGCCAGCAGCCTCCTCAGGGGGGACACTGAAGCTTTCTTT
TRBV24-1,TRBJ2-5,few,.,CATSEPGRTSRETQYF,TGTGCCACCAGTGAACCGGGGCGCACCTCAAGGGAGACCCAGTACTTC